This T cell receptor (beta chain) was sequenced in a study of cytomegalovirus exposure and HLA in healthy donors. Regarding the study as a whole: In an earlier analysis, in several hundred donors, most V segments appeared productive either ~87% or ~30% of the time. The classifier was said to identify cytomegalovirus status with high specificity and sensitivity.

Primers: 60 Vbeta forward and 13 Jbeta reverse. Clones were sequenced by immunoSEQ multiplex PCR, and TCRdb holds only the in-frame ones, with some missing. The top ten clones hold less than 2% of a sample with roughly 150,000 clones, 75% to 90% of them seen once. This clone appeared a few times. Its antigen is not known. The sequence was collected from a woman younger than 35 in good health and CMV-seronegative. Source material: PBMCs.

CDR3 DNA sequence: TGTGCCAGCAGTTTTTTTTCAGGGGCTAAAGGGGGGACCCAGTACTTC. Protein sequence: CASSFFSGAKGGTQYF. The chain employs TRBV28 and TRBJ2-5; D perhaps matches TRBD1 (6 bases). The CDR3 runs to 16 residues. Trimming stripped 3 bases from V and 7 bases from J, with 21 bases between. Germline V gene data show CDR1 as MDHEN and CDR2 as SYDVKM. The full variable domain, completed using reference TRBV28 and TRBJ2-5, is DVKVTQSSRYLVKRTGEKVFLECVQDMDHENMFWYRQDPGLGLRLIYFSYDVKMKEKGDIPEGYSVSREKKERFSLILESASTNQTSMYLCASSFFSGAKGGTQYFGPGTRLLVL.